These 3 T cell receptor beta chains share one sample of origin, sequenced in a study of cytomegalovirus exposure and HLA in healthy donors. It was with 60 Vbeta and 13 Jbeta primers that the PCR ran. Only in-frame clones appear in the TCRdb table, and some are missing; sequencing was by immunoSEQ multiplex PCR. The sample lists some 200,000 clones, roughly 80% seen once, with about 2.6% in the top ten. The sample consisted of PBMCs. The receptors stem from a female donor in good health and CMV-seronegative.

The chain has TRBV5-4 and TRBJ2-5; 9 bases map to TRBD2. The CDR3 contains 14 residues. Germline V gene data show CDR1 as SGHNT and CDR2 as YYREEE (reference sequence). V trimming: 0 bases; J trimming: 4 bases; junction bases outside the gene matches: 1. The CDR3 region has the DNA TGTGCCAGCAGCTTGGGCGGGGGGGGAGAGACCCAGTACTTC. Encoded protein: CASSLGGGGETQYF.

V is TRBV9 and J is TRBJ2-2; D remains ambiguous. Trimming removed 1 base from V and 0 bases from J, with 10 bases in between. The CDR3 contains 16 residues. Germline CDR1 and CDR2: SGDLS and YYNGEE. The chain's CDR3 is CASSVLRSSNTGELFF. In DNA form, the CDR3 reads TGTGCCAGCAGCGTACTGAGGAGTTCGAACACCGGGGAGCTGTTTTTT. Based on the CDR3 plus reference TRBV9 and TRBJ2-2, the full variable domain is DSGVTQTPKHLITATGQRVTLRCSPRSGDLSVYWYQQSLDQGLQFLIQYYNGEERAKGNILERFSAQQFPDLHSELNLSSLELGDSALYFCASSVLRSSNTGELFFGEGSRLTVL.

This clone has a handful of counts. An end of the junction does not agree with germline; a read error may underlie this. The chain uses TRBV7-9 and TRBJ2-1; unclear D gene. Germline V gives CDR1 SEHNR, CDR2 FQNEAQ (reference sequence). The CDR3 runs 13 residues. The CDR3 nucleotides read TGTTCCAGCTATGGCCCAGGAATCAATGAGCAGTTCTTC. This gives the protein CSSYGPGINEQFF.